This passage covers 29 T cell receptor beta chains from one sample sequenced in a study of T cells in Graves' hyperthyroidism and ophthalmopathy. It was RNA transcripts that yielded the amplified TCR beta CDR3 regions. Primed by the HTBI set, a first-round RT-PCR was run on the TCR CDR3. TCRdb analysed the multiplex PCR reads with MiXCR anew, one entry per CDR3 protein. The sample lists 360,000 or so distinct CDR3 sequences, about 18% occurring once. The sample comprised blood. The receptors here all came from a woman under 30 with Graves' hyperthyroidism.

This clonotype has at least ten counts. The chain combines TRBV30 with TRBJ1-2, with 9 nucleotides matching TRBD1. From germline, CDR1 is GTSNPN and CDR2 SVGIG (reference sequence). This CDR3 is built from 14 residues. J gave up 6 bases and V 0 bases, and 5 bases lay outside the gene matches. The CDR3 is CAWSVKGQGHGYTF. The CDR3 region has the DNA TGTGCCTGGAGTGTGAAAGGACAGGGGCATGGCTACACCTTC.

This clonotype showed up many times. This sequence joins TRBV20-1 and TRBJ1-1; 7 bases map to TRBD1. The CDR3 sequence is 15 residues long. The ends lost 5 bases at V and 10 bases at J; junction bases unmatched: 19. The germline gives CDR1 DFQATT, CDR2 SNEGSKA (reference sequence). CDR3 sequence (DNA): TGCAGTGCTGAACCTATGGGACAGCAAGGGAAAGGAGCTTTCTTT. This codes for CSAEPMGQQGKGAFF.

This clonotype was counted many times. V and J are TRBV20-1 and TRBJ2-2; D gene unclear. From germline, CDR1 is DFQATT and CDR2 SNEGSKA (reference sequence). Deletions cut 6 bases from V and 0 bases from J, with 11 bases between. CDR3 length: 14 amino acids. The DNA for the CDR3 is TGCAGTGCCCCTATTACAGCGAACACCGGGGAGCTGTTTTTT. Translated, it gives CSAPITANTGELFF.

This clonotype has at least ten counts. This chain links TRBV2 with TRBJ1-2; no definite D call. Per the germline V gene, CDR1 is SNHLY and CDR2 is FYNNEI. This CDR3 has 14 amino acids. Trimming took 7 bases from V and 3 from J, leaving 15 bases between them. This chain's CDR3 is CASTPRETDYGYTF. The CDR3 region has the DNA TGTGCCAGCACACCGAGGGAGACGGACTATGGCTACACCTTC.

The rearrangement links TRBV18 to TRBJ1-1; 8 positions agree with TRBD1. Losses at the gene ends were 3 bases for V and 11 bases for J; bases not matched to a gene: 5. Germline loops: CDR1 KGHSH, CDR2 LQKENI. The CDR3 has 12 amino acids. The chain's CDR3 is CASSPLDRDAFF. The CDR3 region has the DNA TGTGCCAGCTCACCCCTGGACAGGGACGCTTTCTTT.

This clonotype was found many times. The V and J genes are TRBV6-5 and TRBJ1-5; D gene uncertain. Germline V CDR1 and CDR2: MNHEY, SVGAGI. This CDR3 is built from 14 residues. Trimming shortened V by 5 bases and J by 6 bases, and 14 bases separated the two germline ends. Here the CDR3 reads CASSPSPPSQPQHF. The CDR3 DNA is TGTGCCAGCAGTCCCTCGCCCCCTAGTCAGCCCCAGCATTTT.

Of note for this clonotype: A much larger clone lies a single base off, so this may be a read error. No DNA is shown, since the ends of the CDR3 on it are uncertain; the CDR3 is the one TCRdb lists. The V gene is TRBV29-1, the J gene TRBJ1-1; the table's D call of TRBD1 was not tested on the DNA. 13 amino acids form the CDR3, both terminal residues included. Germline CDR1 and CDR2: SQVTM and ANQGSEA. CDR3 amino acids: CSVGFGIGTEACF.

This clonotype was counted ten times or more. The chain is built from TRBV6-1 and TRBJ1-1; the D gene is possibly TRBD1 (6 bases). The length of the CDR3 is 13 residues. V lost 4 bases and J 3 bases, leaving 9 bases between the germline ends. Germline assignment: CDR1 MNHNS and CDR2 SASEGT. The CDR3 protein is CASSGQAYTEAFF. DNA for the CDR3: TGTGCCAGCAGTGGACAGGCCTACACTGAAGCTTTCTTT.

This clonotype has only a few counts. The CDR3 region is CASSSPDRGETQYF. The CDR3, as DNA: TGTGCCAGCAGCTCGCCAGACAGGGGAGAGACCCAGTACTTC. This chain links TRBV7-6 with TRBJ2-5; 8 nucleotides align to TRBD1. V lost 4 bases, J lost 4 bases, and 5 bases stayed unmatched. The germline V gene has CDR1 SGHVS and CDR2 FNYEAQ. The CDR3 sequence is 14 residues long.

V is TRBV12-3 or TRBV12-4 and J is TRBJ1-2, with D possibly matching TRBD1 (6 bases). The CDR3 runs to 15 residues. V lost 1 base and J 6 bases, leaving 15 bases between the germline ends. CDR3 amino acids: CASSLGVRGVDGYTF. The CDR3 DNA is TGTGCCAGCAGTTTAGGTGTCAGGGGAGTGGATGGCTACACCTTC.

This clonotype turned up a few times. The chain links TRBV11-2 to TRBJ2-2; D not resolved. The V end was cut by 2 bases, the J end by 0 bases, with 16 bases between. The CDR3 sequence is 18 residues long. Germline lookup yields CDR1 SGHAT and CDR2 FQNNGV. The CDR3 region has the DNA TGTGCCAGCAGCTTATTATTCTCTACGTGGGCGAACACCGGGGAGCTGTTTTTT. It translates to CASSLLFSTWANTGELFF.

This clonotype was seen only a few times. The chain carries TRBV9 and TRBJ2-7; D perhaps matches TRBD2 (6 bases). The CDR3 consists of 14 residues. Germline CDR1 SGDLS, CDR2 YYNGEE. Trimming pared 0 bases from V and 5 bases from J, leaving 12 bases between. This CDR3 is CASSVEIGGNEQYF. The DNA for the CDR3 is TGTGCCAGCAGCGTAGAAATCGGGGGTAACGAGCAGTACTTC.

This clonotype has at least ten counts. For the CDR3, the DNA is TGCAGCGCGTGGGACAGGGACCGCAATCAGCCCCAGCATTTT. Protein sequence: CSAWDRDRNQPQHF. The genes are TRBV29-1 and TRBJ1-5, with TRBD1 identical over 9 bases. Trimming at V came to 7 bases and at J to 2 bases, leaving 6 bases not matched to a gene. This CDR3 spans 14 amino acids. Germline-derived CDR1 and CDR2 are SQVTM and ANQGSEA.

This clonotype was seen at least ten times. The gene calls are TRBV12-3 or TRBV12-4 and TRBJ2-7; 7 positions match TRBD2. Trimming removed 5 bases from V and 12 bases from J; junction bases left unmatched: 7. This CDR3 is 11 amino acids long. This chain's CDR3 is CASSQRGVRYF. The CDR3 DNA is TGTGCCAGCAGTCAACGGGGGGTTCGGTACTTC.

As concerns this clonotype: The junction does not match germline at one end; this may be a read error. In nucleotides, the CDR3 is TGTGCCAGCAGCTCCTTAGCGGGGGGGCAAGCGACCCAGTACTTC. Amino acids: CASSSLAGGQATQYF. The chain has TRBV7-6 and TRBJ2-5; 11 positions match TRBD2. Germline-derived CDR1 and CDR2 are SGHVS and FNYEAQ. This CDR3 has 15 residues. Complete variable domain (other parts from reference TRBV7-6 and TRBJ2-5): GAGVSQSPRYKVTKRGQDVALRCDPISGHVSLYWYRQALGQGPEFLTYFNYEAQQDKSGLPNDRFSAERPEGSISTLTIQRTEQRDSAMYRCASSSLAGGQATQYFGPGTRLLVL.

This clonotype was observed a few times. J is TRBJ2-4 and V is TRBV6-1; the match to TRBD2 covers 9 bases. CDR3 length: 15 residues. With V trimmed by 2 bases and J by 9 bases, 8 bases remained unmatched. CDR1 and CDR2 from the germline V gene are MNHNS and SASEGT. CDR3 amino acids: CASSESAGGLGIQYF. The CDR3 DNA is TGTGCCAGCAGTGAATCGGCGGGGGGGTTGGGCATTCAGTACTTC.

V usage is TRBV9 and J usage is TRBJ2-2, with 11 bases identical to TRBD1. The CDR3 is 16 residues long. Trimming removed 1 base from V and 6 bases from J; junction bases left unmatched: 5. Germline loops: CDR1 SGDLS, CDR2 YYNGEE. The CDR3 nucleotides read TGTGCCAGCAGCGTAATGGGACAGGGGGGATCCGGGGAGCTGTTTTTT. Its protein product is CASSVMGQGGSGELFF.

The chain recombines TRBV12-3 or TRBV12-4 with TRBJ1-1, with 9 bases that match TRBD1. This CDR3 contains 14 residues. V lost 6 bases, J lost 2 bases, and 4 bases stayed unmatched. The CDR3 coding sequence is TGTGCCAGCAGACAGGGGGCTAGTAACACTGAAGCTTTCTTT. The encoded protein is CASRQGASNTEAFF.

This clonotype came up many times. This sequence joins TRBV4-2 and TRBJ2-5; 7 bases map to TRBD2. The V segment lost 3 bases and the J segment 2 bases; nucleotides outside the gene matches: 9. Per germline, CDR1 LGHNA and CDR2 YNFKEQ. The CDR3 is 16 amino acids. CDR3 in DNA: TGTGCCAGCAGCCATCCCACGGGAGGAATACAAGAGACCCAGTACTTC. Protein sequence: CASSHPTGGIQETQYF.

In its sample, this clonotype was seen many times. The chain carries TRBV2 and TRBJ1-5; possibly TRBD1 for D (6 bases). V was shortened by 7 bases and J by 5 bases, with 9 bases between the two germline ends. The germline V gene encodes CDR1 SNHLY and CDR2 FYNNEI. This CDR3 is built from 12 residues. Here the CDR3 reads CASTNRDQPQHF. The CDR3 DNA follows: TGTGCCAGCACTAACAGGGATCAGCCCCAGCATTTT.

The chain links TRBV7-8 to TRBJ2-7; 10 positions agree with TRBD2. Germline V gene lookup returns CDR1 SGHVS and CDR2 FQNEAQ. With V trimmed by 4 bases and J by 3 bases, 3 bases remained unmatched. This CDR3 has 14 residues. The CDR3 is CASSSGTSDYEQYF. The CDR3, as DNA: TGTGCCAGCAGCTCCGGGACTAGCGACTACGAGCAGTACTTC.

This clonotype came up many times. This chain connects TRBV18 to TRBJ1-2; 7 bases agree with TRBD1. The germline CDR1 and CDR2 sequences are KGHSH and LQKENI. The V segment lost 2 bases and the J segment 2 bases; nucleotides outside the gene matches: 2. This CDR3 comprises 14 residues. In DNA, the CDR3 is TGTGCCAGCTCACCAACAGGGGACAACTATGGCTACACCTTC. This codes for CASSPTGDNYGYTF.

This clonotype was found many times. The V and J genes are TRBV5-4 and TRBJ1-1; tentatively, D is TRBD1 (5 bases). Germline V gives CDR1 SGHNT, CDR2 YYREEE (reference sequence). The ends were cut back, 0 bases at V and 11 bases at J, with 17 bases in the middle. CDR3 length: 14 residues. The chain's CDR3 is CASSLEGRTGWAFF. The DNA of the CDR3 is TGTGCCAGCAGCTTGGAGGGACGGACTGGGTGGGCTTTCTTT. The variable domain in full, completed from reference TRBV5-4 and TRBJ1-1, reads ETGVTQSPTHLIKTRGQQVTLRCSSQSGHNTVSWYQQALGQGPQFIFQYYREEENGRGNFPPRFSGLQFPNYSSELNVNALELDDSALYLCASSLEGRTGWAFFGQGTRLTVV.

This clonotype was seen repeatedly, ten times or more. The genes are TRBV20-1 and TRBJ1-1; 8 positions agree with TRBD1. The CDR3 has 13 amino acids. CDR1 and CDR2 (germline): DFQATT, SNEGSKA (reference sequence). The trim removed 4 bases at V and 11 bases at J, leaving 12 bases unmatched. CDR3 in DNA: TGCAGTGCTAACAATCCAGGGGGCATTAATGCTTTCTTT. Translation gives CSANNPGGINAFF.

This clonotype came up many times. V is TRBV2 and J is TRBJ2-5; 8 nucleotides align to TRBD2. Trimming at V came to 6 bases and at J to 2 bases, leaving 8 bases not matched to a gene. Germline V lookup: CDR1 SNHLY, CDR2 FYNNEI. The CDR3 has 15 residues. In DNA form, the CDR3 reads TGTGCCAGCAGCTTAGAGCGGGGGAGGCAAGAGACCCAGTACTTC. Translating it yields CASSLERGRQETQYF.

V gene TRBV7-9 combines with J gene TRBJ2-5, with unresolved D. Per the germline V gene, CDR1 is SEHNR and CDR2 is FQNEAQ (reference sequence). V gave up 0 bases and J gave up 1 base, with 9 bases separating them. The length of the CDR3 is 15 residues. The CDR3 protein is CASSLALAAQETQYF. The CDR3 nucleotides are TGTGCCAGCAGCTTAGCGCTCGCTGCCCAAGAGACCCAGTACTTC. Based on the CDR3 plus reference TRBV7-9 and TRBJ2-5, the full variable domain is DTGVSQNPRHKITKRGQNVTFRCDPISEHNRLYWYRQTLGQGPEFLTYFQNEAQLEKSRLLSDRFSAERPKGSFSTLEIQRTEQGDSAMYLCASSLALAAQETQYFGPGTRLLVL.

This clonotype was seen only a few times. This may come from a read error, since a much larger clone is one base off. The chain uses TRBV5-1 and TRBJ2-4; 7 nucleotides line up with TRBD1. This CDR3 region has 14 residues. From germline, CDR1 is SGHRS and CDR2 YFSETQ. CDR3 residues: CASSLGQGRDIKYF. In DNA, the CDR3 is TGCGCCAGCAGCTTGGGACAGGGAAGAGACATTAAGTACTTC.

This clonotype was found many times. J is TRBJ2-5 and V is TRBV20-1; 10 bases agree with TRBD2. The CDR3 has 13 residues. Germline CDR1 reads DFQATT; CDR2 reads SNEGSKA (reference sequence). With 6 bases clipped from V and 4 bases from J, the junction kept 5 bases outside the gene matches. The CDR3 region has the DNA TGCAGTGCCACGCTAGCGGGGGTAGAGACCCAGTACTTC. It codes for CSATLAGVETQYF.

The gene calls are TRBV12-3 or TRBV12-4 and TRBJ1-1; no definite D call. Trimming removed 6 bases from V and 4 bases from J, with 9 bases in between. The CDR3 contains 12 residues. The CDR3 DNA is TGTGCCAGCAGACCCGATGGCACTGAAGCTTTCTTT. Protein sequence: CASRPDGTEAFF.